Shown below are 29 T cell receptor beta chains from a single sample sequenced in a study of T cells in Graves' hyperthyroidism and ophthalmopathy (dated by TCRdb to about 2019). The method was multiplex PCR. For sequencing, an Illumina HiSeq 2000 was employed. The TCR beta CDR3 regions were amplified from the RNA transcripts. For the first round of RT-PCR on the TCR CDR3, the HTBI primer set was used together with the Qiagen OneStep RT-PCR kit. Starting from the raw public reads, TCRdb applied fastp trimming at Q25, assembled clones with MiXCR and retained in-frame beta chains. Every distinct CDR3 protein forms one entry, paired with its most common genes and DNA. Counted in this sample were approximately 400,000 distinct CDR3 sequences; approximately 15% of them appeared once. The ten biggest clones cover 25% to 30% of the sample. Sequenced input: blood. The source of these receptors is a woman between 18 and 29 years old with Graves' hyperthyroidism that later progressed to Graves' ophthalmopathy.

This sequence joins TRBV6-6 and TRBJ1-6; D might be TRBD1 (5 bases). CDR3 length: 17 residues. Germline V lookup: CDR1 MNHNY, CDR2 SVGAGI (reference sequence). The V and J ends lost 0 bases and 8 bases respectively, with 17 bases between them. CDR3 nucleotides: TGTGCCAGCAGTTACTCGGGTTTTGGACAAGGTGATTCACCCCTCCACTTT. It translates to CASSYSGFGQGDSPLHF.

This clonotype has ten or more counts. This chain joins TRBV28 and TRBJ2-7, with D unclear. Germline lookup yields CDR1 MDHEN and CDR2 SYDVKM. The CDR3 runs to 17 residues. V was clipped by 3 bases and J by 5 bases, with 23 bases between them. The CDR3 here is CASSFFRPAGVMDEQYF. In DNA, the CDR3 is TGTGCCAGCAGTTTCTTTCGTCCAGCAGGAGTGATGGACGAGCAGTACTTC.

The sample holds many counts of this clonotype. The chain has TRBV20-1 and TRBJ2-5, with TRBD2 matching over 7 bases. Germline V gene data show CDR1 as DFQATT and CDR2 as SNEGSKA (reference sequence). This CDR3 is built from 13 residues. V lost 8 bases and J lost 3; bases outside the gene matches: 9. The CDR3, as DNA: TGCAGTCCTCTCCCGGGGGGTGAAGAGACCCAGTACTTC. Residues: CSPLPGGEETQYF.

The chain links TRBV27 to TRBJ1-1; 8 positions agree with TRBD1. The CDR3 is made up of 14 amino acids. The J segment lost 7 bases and the V segment lost 2 bases, leaving 6 bases of the junction unmatched. Germline V gene data show CDR1 as MNHEY and CDR2 as SMNVEV (reference sequence). CDR3 coding DNA: TGTGCCAGCAGTTTAAGGGGAGGACAGGGTGAAGCTTTCTTT. It is translated as CASSLRGGQGEAFF.

Concerning this clonotype: A single base separates this from a much larger clone, so it may be a read error. This chain uses TRBV20-1 with TRBJ2-5; 7 bases fit TRBD2. The V gene's germline CDR1 is DFQATT and CDR2 SNEGSKA (reference sequence). CDR3 length equals 15 residues. CDR3 coding DNA: TGCAGTGCTAGTGAAGGTTCTAGCGGCCGAGAGACCCAGCACTTC. This translates into CSASEGSSGRETQHF.

In its sample, this clonotype was seen many times. The gene calls are TRBV28 and TRBJ2-1; D remains unclear. Germline CDR1 and CDR2: MDHEN and SYDVKM. This CDR3 contains 14 residues. V was pared by 1 base and J by 6 bases, with 10 bases between. In nucleotides, the CDR3 is TGTGCCAGCAGTTTATTTGGGCGGATCAATGAGCAGTTCTTC. This codes for CASSLFGRINEQFF.

Points on this clonotype: A read error may explain this, as a much larger clone is one base away. Without the conserved terminal phenylalanine or tryptophan, this CDR3 likely stems from a read error. The CDR3 coding sequence is TGTGCCAGCAGTTCCCACCCGGGGACAGGGAGGAATGGCTACACCTCC. Translating gives CASSSHPGTGRNGYTS. This chain connects TRBV27 to TRBJ1-2; 9 bases align to TRBD1. Unmatched junction bases numbered 12, after V lost 4 bases and J lost 6 bases. Germline CDR1 and CDR2: MNHEY and SMNVEV (reference sequence). The length of the CDR3 is 16 residues.

This clonotype turned up a few times. The chain recombines TRBV4-3 with TRBJ2-6; D remains unclear. This CDR3 spans 17 amino acids. The ends were cut back, 0 bases at V and 0 bases at J, with 9 bases in the middle. Germline assignment: CDR1 LGHNA and CDR2 YSLEER. The CDR3 protein is CASSQDSLSSGANVLTF. The CDR3 DNA sequence: TGCGCCAGCAGCCAAGATTCGCTGAGCTCTGGGGCCAACGTCCTGACTTTC.

This clonotype was detected only a few times. This chain links TRBV7-6 with TRBJ2-7, with TRBD2 as a possible D gene (5 bases). The germline CDR1 and CDR2 sequences are SGHVS and FNYEAQ. The CDR3 covers 14 residues. V was cut by 5 bases and J by 4 bases, with 15 bases left in between. The CDR3 sequence: CASSPTDSAYEQYF. DNA for the CDR3: TGTGCCAGCAGCCCAACGGACTCTGCGTACGAGCAGTACTTC.

This clonotype was seen only a few times. J is TRBJ2-1 and V is TRBV10-3, with no clear D. Trimming cost V 8 bases and J 3 bases, with 14 bases left between them. This CDR3 has 14 amino acids. Per germline, CDR1 ENHRY and CDR2 SYGVKD. CDR3: CAIEGRPGYNEQFF. The CDR3 DNA reads as TGTGCCATCGAAGGCCGGCCCGGCTACAATGAGCAGTTCTTC.

There are many counts of this clonotype. V and J are TRBV2 and TRBJ2-7, with TRBD1 identical over 8 bases. This CDR3 contains 14 residues. Looked up from germline, CDR1 is SNHLY and CDR2 is FYNNEI. With V trimmed by 8 bases and J by 4 bases, 10 bases remained unmatched. Written as DNA, the CDR3 is TGTGCCAGCGATTCGGGACAGGATCCTTACGAGCAGTACTTC. Translating it yields CASDSGQDPYEQYF.

This clonotype was detected a few times. CDR3 sequence reads: CASSFQLNTGELFF. CDR3 nucleotide sequence: TGTGCCAGCAGCTTCCAGCTTAACACCGGGGAGCTGTTTTTT. The chain combines TRBV5-6 with TRBJ2-2; D gene ambiguous. In germline, CDR1 is SGHDT, CDR2 YYEEEE. Trimming removed 2 bases from V and 2 bases from J, with 7 bases in between. The CDR3 consists of 14 residues. The variable domain in full, with the rest retrieved from reference TRBV5-6 and TRBJ2-2, is DAGVTQSPTHLIKTRGQQVTLRCSPKSGHDTVSWYQQALGQGPQFIFQYYEEEERQRGNFPDRFSGHQFPNYSSELNVNALLLGDSALYLCASSFQLNTGELFFGEGSRLTVL.

The chain recombines TRBV28 with TRBJ1-2; TRBD1 matches at 7 bases. The germline V gene encodes CDR1 MDHEN and CDR2 SYDVKM. The CDR3 runs to 13 residues. The trim removed 6 bases at V and 8 bases at J, leaving 9 bases unmatched. The CDR3 sequence is CASRPQQGSGYTF. CDR3 nucleotide sequence: TGTGCCAGCAGACCCCAACAGGGGTCAGGCTACACCTTC.

This chain joins TRBV28 and TRBJ2-1; 11 nucleotides match TRBD2. Losses at the gene ends were 4 bases for V and 9 bases for J; bases not matched to a gene: 5. In germline, CDR1 is MDHEN, CDR2 SYDVKM. CDR3 length: 14 amino acids. CDR3 DNA: TGTGCCAGCAGTTGGACTAGCGGGCCAGGTGAGCAGTTCTTC. Amino acids: CASSWTSGPGEQFF.

The chain couples TRBV9 to TRBJ2-1; D is ambiguous. This CDR3 has 13 amino acids. V shed 0 bases and J shed 7 bases, with 8 bases lying between them. The V gene's germline CDR1 is SGDLS and CDR2 YYNGEE. The CDR3 region has the DNA TGTGCCAGCAGCGTAGCTTCCTGGAATGAGCAGTTCTTC. Residues: CASSVASWNEQFF. Combining the CDR3 with reference TRBV9 and TRBJ2-1 gives the whole variable domain DSGVTQTPKHLITATGQRVTLRCSPRSGDLSVYWYQQSLDQGLQFLIQYYNGEERAKGNILERFSAQQFPDLHSELNLSSLELGDSALYFCASSVASWNEQFFGPGTRLTVL.

This clonotype was seen many times. The genes are TRBV27 and TRBJ1-5; D perhaps matches TRBD1 (6 bases). CDR3 size: 15 residues. The V gene's germline CDR1 is MNHEY and CDR2 SMNVEV (reference sequence). V was pared by 8 bases and J by 9 bases, with 23 bases between. This chain's CDR3 is CASARGALNQVPQHF. The CDR3 bases are TGTGCCAGCGCCAGGGGAGCCCTTAATCAGGTGCCCCAGCATTTT.

This clonotype showed up many times. CDR3 coding DNA: TGTGCCAGCAGCGCCCGGGGCCCTCTAGGAGATACGCAGTATTTT. Encoded protein: CASSARGPLGDTQYF. V usage is TRBV7-6 and J usage is TRBJ2-3, with D perhaps being TRBD1 or TRBD2 (5 bases each). Trimming shortened V by 5 bases and J by 5 bases, and 17 bases separated the two germline ends. Germline assignment: CDR1 SGHVS and CDR2 FNYEAQ. The CDR3 has 15 amino acids.

This chain connects TRBV3-1 to TRBJ2-7; 8 bases agree with TRBD1. Trimming cost V 4 bases and J 1 base; bases outside gene matches: 6. The CDR3 has 15 residues. Germline V CDR1 and CDR2: LGHDT, YNNKEL (reference sequence). CDR3 coding DNA: TGTGCCAGCAGCCCAACAGGGGGTTTATCCTACGAGCAGTACTTC. Translation gives CASSPTGGLSYEQYF.

This clonotype has a count of ten or more. The chain combines TRBV28 with TRBJ2-5; D might be TRBD1 (5 bases). Trimming cost V 1 base and J 5 bases, with 20 bases left between them. Per germline, CDR1 MDHEN and CDR2 SYDVKM. The CDR3 sequence is 17 residues long. The CDR3, as DNA: TGTGCCAGCAGTTTATCATCTCAGGGTCTGTTCAGGGAGACCCAGTACTTC. Encoded protein: CASSLSSQGLFRETQYF.

The sample holds many counts of this clonotype. The chain links TRBV13 to TRBJ2-3; 14 nucleotides match TRBD2. With 5 bases clipped from V and 3 bases from J, the junction kept 16 bases outside the gene matches. Germline V CDR1 and CDR2: PRHDT, FYEKMQ (reference sequence). The length of the CDR3 is 20 residues. DNA of the CDR3: TGTGCCAGCAGCGGGCCGGGACTAGCGGGAGTGGCGGCTAAGACAGATACGCAGTATTTT. Encoded protein: CASSGPGLAGVAAKTDTQYF.

The chain is built from TRBV19 and TRBJ1-2; D ambiguous. V lost 2 bases to trimming and J lost 4 bases, with 20 bases between them. The CDR3 consists of 17 residues. Germline V gene lookup returns CDR1 LNHDA and CDR2 SQIVND (reference sequence). DNA of the CDR3: TGTGCCAGTAGTATATCGTCCGGTTCGCGGGTTACCTATGGCTACACCTTC. Residues: CASSISSGSRVTYGYTF.

The chain recombines TRBV28 with TRBJ1-1; 7 bases match TRBD1. Per germline, CDR1 MDHEN and CDR2 SYDVKM. V lost 5 bases to trimming and J lost 11 bases; unmatched junction nucleotides: 11. The CDR3 is made up of 13 amino acids. The CDR3 region is CASSPSDRVDAFF. CDR3 sequence (DNA): TGTGCCAGCAGTCCATCCGACAGGGTTGACGCTTTCTTT.

This clonotype was recorded at least ten times. The chain combines TRBV27 with TRBJ2-7, with D perhaps TRBD1 (6 bases). Germline V gene sequence: CDR1 MNHEY, CDR2 SMNVEV (reference sequence). Trimming shortened V by 2 bases and J by 5 bases, and 13 bases separated the two germline ends. This CDR3 region has 14 residues. The CDR3 DNA follows: TGTGCCAGCAGTTTAACAGGGCGGTCCCACGAGCAGTACTTC. This gives the protein CASSLTGRSHEQYF.

This chain connects TRBV9 to TRBJ2-7; 9 bases map to TRBD1. This CDR3 spans 13 amino acids. V was clipped by 10 bases and J by 2 bases; unmatched bases: 7. CDR1 and CDR2 (germline): SGDLS, YYNGEE. CDR3 sequence reads: CAPGTGFPYEQYF. For the CDR3, the DNA is TGTGCCCCCGGGACAGGGTTCCCCTACGAGCAGTACTTC.

This clonotype appeared a few times. This chain connects TRBV20-1 to TRBJ2-2; 12 bases match TRBD2. Per germline, CDR1 DFQATT and CDR2 SNEGSKA (reference sequence). The V gene end was trimmed by 5 bases and the J gene end by 6 bases; junction bases not matched to a gene: 13. The CDR3 runs to 17 residues. This chain's CDR3 is CSARWGPGLAGPGELFF. The DNA for the CDR3 is TGCAGTGCTCGATGGGGTCCGGGACTAGCGGGCCCCGGGGAGCTGTTTTTT.

The chain is built from TRBV20-1 and TRBJ2-3, with 13 positions matching TRBD2. Germline values: CDR1 DFQATT, CDR2 SNEGSKA (reference sequence). V gave up 2 bases and J gave up 3 bases; unmatched junction bases: 2. This CDR3 has 15 residues. This chain's CDR3 is CSARSLAGGTDTQYF. The CDR3 DNA follows: TGCAGTGCTAGATCACTAGCGGGAGGGACAGATACGCAGTATTTT.

This clonotype showed up many times. This chain connects TRBV30 to TRBJ2-7, with D unresolved. The V gene lost 0 bases and the J gene lost 2 bases, with 2 bases spanning the gap. The CDR3 loop spans 11 amino acids. Germline V gene data show CDR1 as GTSNPN and CDR2 as SVGIG (reference sequence). As DNA, the CDR3 is TGTGCCTGGAGTGTAACCTACGAGCAGTACTTC. Protein product: CAWSVTYEQYF.

At least ten counts were recorded for this clonotype. V usage is TRBV28 and J usage is TRBJ1-2; D unresolved. CDR3 size: 14 residues. The germline V gene encodes CDR1 MDHEN and CDR2 SYDVKM. The germline V and J ends were trimmed by 6 bases and 4 bases, with 15 bases remaining between them. The CDR3 DNA follows: TGTGCCAGCAGACCCCGTCGGGCCATCTATGGCTACACCTTC. Translated: CASRPRRAIYGYTF.

There are many counts of this clonotype. This chain joins TRBV7-8 and TRBJ2-3; D remains unclear. Trimming shortened V by 5 bases and J by 6 bases, and 9 bases separated the two germline ends. CDR3 length equals 12 residues. Germline-derived CDR1 and CDR2 are SGHVS and FQNEAQ. In DNA form, the CDR3 reads TGTGCCAGCAGCCCAGCTTGGGATACGCAGTATTTT. Its protein is CASSPAWDTQYF.